The 30 T cell receptor beta chains below were found in one sample sequenced in a study of blood T cell repertoires in COVID-19. Using immunoSEQ multiplex PCR, the repertoire was profiled, and TCRdb retains in-frame clones only, with some absent. The sample lists 140,000 to 150,000 clones; around four fifths were seen once. The source material was peripheral blood. These TCRs come from a woman in her thirties or forties with active or convalescent COVID-19.

CDR3 loop: CASSERAGSGEKLFF. The CDR3 DNA reads TGTGCCAGCAGTGAAAGGGCGGGGAGTGGTGAAAAACTGTTTTTT. V usage is TRBV6-1 and J usage is TRBJ1-4, with unresolved D. Germline CDR1 and CDR2: MNHNS and SASEGT. V lost 2 bases to trimming and J lost 7 bases, with 14 bases between them. The CDR3 runs 15 residues.

The chain carries TRBV16 and TRBJ1-2; no firm D call. The CDR3 sequence is 15 residues long. The germline CDR1 and CDR2 sequences are KGHSY and FQNENV. Trimming removed 5 bases at V and 8 bases at J, with 21 bases between. Here the CDR3 DNA reads TGTGCCAGCAGCGAACCCATCTTAGGAGGGAACGGCTACACCTTC. Its protein is CASSEPILGGNGYTF.

The chain combines TRBV19 with TRBJ1-6, with D perhaps matching TRBD1 (6 bases). V lost 6 bases and J 10 bases, leaving 16 bases between the germline ends. Per germline, CDR1 LNHDA and CDR2 SQIVND (reference sequence). The length of the CDR3 is 14 residues. This chain's CDR3 is CASSVQATGSPLHF. As DNA, the CDR3 is TGTGCCAGTAGCGTACAGGCCACAGGGTCACCCCTCCACTTT.

The chain couples TRBV6-5 to TRBJ2-7; D is perhaps TRBD1 (6 bases). The CDR3 is 15 residues long. Germline CDR1 is MNHEY and CDR2 is SVGAGI. The V and J ends lost 5 bases and 6 bases respectively, with 20 bases between them. The CDR3 nucleotides read TGTGCCAGCAGTCCCCCCAGGTCCCAGGGGAGCGAGCAGTACTTC. Translated: CASSPPRSQGSEQYF.

The rearrangement links TRBV28 to TRBJ1-1; maybe TRBD1 (5 bases). Germline V gives CDR1 MDHEN, CDR2 SYDVKM. V gave up 7 bases and J gave up 5 bases, with 14 bases separating them. The CDR3 extends over 13 amino acids. CDR3 region: CASNPPGVTEAFF. Written as DNA, the CDR3 is TGTGCCAGCAACCCCCCGGGGGTAACTGAAGCTTTCTTT.

The chain links TRBV7-2 to TRBJ2-1, with a weak D call TRBD2 (5 bases). The CDR3 is made up of 19 amino acids. CDR1 is SGHTA and CDR2 is FQGNSA in the germline V gene. The V and J ends lost 0 bases and 0 bases respectively, with 18 bases between them. CDR3 residues: CASSLAVSRVGSSYNEQFF. For the CDR3, the DNA is TGTGCCAGCAGCTTAGCGGTTTCGAGGGTAGGAAGCTCCTACAATGAGCAGTTCTTC.

In DNA, the CDR3 is TGTGCCAGCAGTTACTCGAGAGGGCGCGTCCACAATGAGCAGTTCTTC. Translation: CASSYSRGRVHNEQFF. The chain recombines TRBV6-5 with TRBJ2-1, with D possibly being TRBD2 (5 bases). V was trimmed by 0 bases and J by 5 bases, leaving 14 bases between them. Per germline, CDR1 MNHEY and CDR2 SVGAGI. The CDR3 totals 16 residues.

V usage is TRBV11-3 and J usage is TRBJ2-1; 13 bases are shared with TRBD2. The CDR3 consists of 17 residues. Trimming at V came to 2 bases and at J to 1 base, leaving 2 bases not matched to a gene. CDR1 is SGHNT and CDR2 is YENEEA in the germline V gene. Here the CDR3 reads CASSLRTSGSSYNEQFF. The DNA for the CDR3 is TGTGCCAGCAGCTTACGGACTAGCGGGAGTTCCTACAATGAGCAGTTCTTC. Drawing the rest from reference TRBV11-3 and TRBJ2-1, the complete variable domain is EAGVVQSPRYKIIEKKQPVAFWCNPISGHNTLYWYLQNLGQGPELLIRYENEEAVDDSQLPKDRFSAERLKGVDSTLKIQPAELGDSAVYLCASSLRTSGSSYNEQFFGPGTRLTVL.

This chain joins TRBV29-1 and TRBJ2-7, with 7 bases identical to TRBD2. Looked up from germline, CDR1 is SQVTM and CDR2 is ANQGSEA. The CDR3 sequence is 15 residues long. Trimming removed 7 bases from V and 0 bases from J; junction bases left unmatched: 12. The DNA of the CDR3 is TGCAGCGCCGTCAGGCCGGGACTAAGCTCCTACGAGCAGTACTTC. As protein: CSAVRPGLSSYEQYF.

The chain links TRBV5-1 to TRBJ1-4; weak D call: TRBD1 (6 bases). Germline loops: CDR1 SGHRS, CDR2 YFSETQ. With 3 bases removed from V and 8 bases from J, the gap between germline ends came to 17 bases. The CDR3 sequence is 15 residues long. CDR3 sequence reads: CASSSSGGRMEKLFF. CDR3 nucleotide sequence: TGCGCCAGCAGCTCCTCCGGGGGGCGGATGGAAAAACTGTTTTTT.

This chain links TRBV5-4 with TRBJ1-2; TRBD1 matches 7 bases. This CDR3 is 14 amino acids long. J gave up 4 bases and V 4 bases, and 7 bases lay outside the gene matches. Looked up from germline, CDR1 is SGHNT and CDR2 is YYREEE (reference sequence). The CDR3 bases are TGTGCCAGCAGCATTGGACAGGCCCTCTATGGCTACACCTTC. This sequence encodes CASSIGQALYGYTF.

This clone was observed once. The gene calls are TRBV13 and TRBJ1-5, with D perhaps TRBD1 (5 bases). This CDR3 is built from 14 residues. V lost 5 bases to trimming and J lost 6 bases, with 14 bases between them. From germline, CDR1 is PRHDT and CDR2 FYEKMQ (reference sequence). CDR3 residues: CASSAGREGQPQHF. Written as DNA, the CDR3 is TGTGCCAGCAGCGCGGGACGGGAGGGTCAGCCCCAGCATTTT.

This clone was detected only a few times. The chain has TRBV6-5 and TRBJ2-7, with TRBD2 identical over 7 bases. Germline V gene lookup returns CDR1 MNHEY and CDR2 SVGAGI. The trim removed 2 bases at V and 2 bases at J, leaving 0 bases unmatched. The CDR3 has 13 residues. For the CDR3, the DNA is TGTGCCAGCAGTTACCGGGGGGCCTACGAGCAGTACTTC. Its protein product is CASSYRGAYEQYF.

This chain uses TRBV27 with TRBJ1-6; D gene ambiguous. V was cut by 2 bases and J by 10 bases, with 12 bases left in between. CDR1 is MNHEY and CDR2 is SMNVEV in the germline V gene (reference sequence). This CDR3 spans 14 amino acids. CDR3 region: CASSLGLLPSPLHF. In nucleotides, the CDR3 is TGTGCCAGCAGTTTAGGGCTGCTCCCCTCACCCCTCCACTTT.

The rearrangement uses TRBV9 and TRBJ1-2, with a weak D call TRBD1 (5 bases). This CDR3 is built from 14 residues. Trimming took 2 bases from V and 4 from J, leaving 12 bases between them. The germline CDR1 and CDR2 sequences are SGDLS and YYNGEE. CDR3 nucleotides: TGTGCCAGCAGCGTTGCCGACAGTCCCTATGGCTACACCTTC. This translates into CASSVADSPYGYTF.

The V call is TRBV19, the J call TRBJ2-1, with 8 positions matching TRBD2. The CDR3 runs to 12 residues. Germline lookup yields CDR1 LNHDA and CDR2 SQIVND (reference sequence). V gave up 5 bases and J gave up 12 bases; unmatched junction bases: 6. This CDR3 reads CASSRAGAGQFF. The CDR3 DNA reads TGTGCCAGTAGTCGAGCGGGAGCAGGGCAGTTCTTC.

The sample holds one count of this clone. This chain connects TRBV6-6 to TRBJ2-5, with D perhaps TRBD1 (5 bases). V was cut by 4 bases and J by 1 base, with 13 bases left in between. The germline V gene encodes CDR1 MNHNY and CDR2 SVGAGI (reference sequence). The CDR3 runs to 15 residues. CDR3 sequence reads: CASSSARARQETQYF. The CDR3 region has the DNA TGTGCCAGCAGTTCCGCCAGGGCCCGCCAAGAGACCCAGTACTTC.

This chain joins TRBV5-4 and TRBJ2-3, with D maybe TRBD2 (6 bases). V dropped 0 bases and J dropped 5 bases, with 22 bases sitting between them. The CDR3 runs 18 residues. Germline V CDR1 and CDR2: SGHNT, YYREEE (reference sequence). The CDR3 coding sequence is TGTGCCAGCAGCTTGGCTGTCGATACCGGGAGTAGGTTAGATACGCAGTATTTT. Protein sequence: CASSLAVDTGSRLDTQYF.

J is TRBJ2-2 and V is TRBV28, with 8 bases that match TRBD2. The CDR3 sequence is 16 residues long. V dropped 4 bases and J dropped 4; count of bases not matched to a gene: 8. CDR1 is MDHEN, CDR2 SYDVKM, per germline. CDR3 in amino acids: CASSSPREALTGELFF. CDR3 bases: TGTGCCAGCAGTTCCCCGCGGGAGGCCCTCACCGGGGAGCTGTTTTTT.

The sample holds one count of this clone. The V gene is TRBV14, the J gene TRBJ1-1; tentative D call: TRBD1 (6 bases). CDR1 and CDR2 from the germline V gene are SGHDN and FVKESK. The CDR3 length is 15 residues. The V gene lost 3 bases and the J gene lost 10 bases, with 21 bases spanning the gap. The CDR3 DNA follows: TGTGCCAGCAGCCATGGTTCGAGACAGACAGGAGTAGCTTTCTTT. It translates to CASSHGSRQTGVAFF. Full variable domain (rest looked up from reference TRBV14 and TRBJ1-1): EAGVTQFPSHSVIEKGQTVTLRCDPISGHDNLYWYRRVMGKEIKFLLHFVKESKQDESGMPNNRFLAERTGGTYSTLKVQPAELEDSGVYFCASSHGSRQTGVAFFGQGTRLTVV.

The chain combines TRBV5-1 with TRBJ1-3, with D unclear. The CDR3 loop spans 13 amino acids. Trimming pared 5 bases from V and 2 bases from J, leaving 8 bases between. Germline lookup yields CDR1 SGHRS and CDR2 YFSETQ. In DNA, the CDR3 is TGCGCCAGCAGGCCTAGTACTGGAAACACCATATATTTT. Translated: CASRPSTGNTIYF.

CDR3 residues: CASPRQGGTEAFF. DNA for the CDR3: TGTGCCAGTCCGCGGCAGGGAGGTACTGAAGCTTTCTTT. V gene TRBV28 combines with J gene TRBJ1-1, with D maybe TRBD1 (5 bases). Germline lookup yields CDR1 MDHEN and CDR2 SYDVKM. The CDR3 totals 13 residues. V lost 9 bases and J lost 5, with 16 bases in between.

The rearrangement links TRBV7-2 to TRBJ1-2; 10 bases are shared with TRBD1. Per the germline V gene, CDR1 is SGHTA and CDR2 is FQGNSA. V gave up 1 base and J gave up 6 bases; unmatched junction bases: 5. There are 15 residues in the CDR3. CDR3 nucleotides: TGTGCCAGCAGCTTAGTTCCAGGACAGGGGGATGGCTACACCTTC. Translated, it gives CASSLVPGQGDGYTF.

V usage is TRBV18 and J usage is TRBJ2-5; 9 positions match TRBD2. This CDR3 contains 16 residues. The V gene's germline CDR1 is KGHSH and CDR2 LQKENI. Germline trimming cut 3 bases from V and 2 bases from J; bases unmatched to any gene: 7. The CDR3 is CASSPRGSGGQETQYF. In DNA, the CDR3 is TGTGCCAGCTCACCCCGGGGTAGCGGGGGTCAAGAGACCCAGTACTTC.

This clone has only one observation. This rearrangement joins TRBV6-1 to TRBJ2-7; D not resolved. V was pared by 5 bases and J by 5 bases, with 10 bases between. Germline CDR1 MNHNS, CDR2 SASEGT. The CDR3 loop spans 12 amino acids. The DNA of the CDR3 is TGTGCCAGCAGTTTACTCATCAACGAGCAGTACTTC. Residues: CASSLLINEQYF.

The chain joins TRBV7-2 to TRBJ2-5; the match to TRBD2 covers 7 bases. Germline V gene sequence: CDR1 SGHTA, CDR2 FQGNSA. V shed 1 base, J shed 2 bases, and the junction held 7 bases outside the gene matches. This CDR3 is built from 16 residues. The CDR3 protein is CASSLVLLSGQETQYF. The CDR3 DNA follows: TGTGCCAGCAGCTTAGTTCTACTTAGCGGGCAAGAGACCCAGTACTTC.

V gene TRBV7-2 combines with J gene TRBJ2-1; the match to TRBD1 covers 7 bases. From germline, CDR1 is SGHTA and CDR2 FQGNSA. The CDR3 is 16 residues long. The V and J ends lost 0 bases and 6 bases, in that order; junction bases with no gene match: 8. The CDR3 loop is CASSLAWQGVGNEQFF. CDR3 DNA sequence: TGTGCCAGCAGCTTAGCCTGGCAGGGGGTAGGCAATGAGCAGTTCTTC. Full variable domain (rest looked up from reference TRBV7-2 and TRBJ2-1): GAGVSQSPSNKVTEKGKDVELRCDPISGHTALYWYRQSLGQGLEFLIYFQGNSAPDKSGLPSDRFSAERTGGSVSTLTIQRTQQEDSAVYLCASSLAWQGVGNEQFFGPGTRLTVL.

The chain joins TRBV2 to TRBJ1-6; no definite D call. V lost 7 bases and J 6 bases, leaving 16 bases between the germline ends. CDR1 and CDR2 (germline): SNHLY, FYNNEI. The CDR3 is 15 residues long. Here the CDR3 DNA reads TGTGCCAGCAAGGTCGAGGGAGCCATTAATTCACCCCTCCACTTT. Amino acids: CASKVEGAINSPLHF.

The rearrangement joins TRBV9 to TRBJ1-3; perhaps TRBD1 as D (5 bases). The CDR3 runs 15 residues. From germline, CDR1 is SGDLS and CDR2 YYNGEE. Trimming pared 3 bases from V and 0 bases from J, leaving 10 bases between. Written as DNA, the CDR3 is TGTGCCAGCAGCGAGCAGGGAATCTCTGGAAACACCATATATTTT. Its protein product is CASSEQGISGNTIYF.

The J gene is TRBJ2-1, the V gene TRBV30; the D gene is possibly TRBD2 (5 bases). V shed 4 bases and J shed 3 bases, with 7 bases lying between them. There are 12 residues in the CDR3. Per the germline V gene, CDR1 is GTSNPN and CDR2 is SVGIG (reference sequence). The CDR3 nucleotides read TGTGCCTGGACCCGGGGCTACAATGAGCAGTTCTTC. Protein: CAWTRGYNEQFF.